The source of this T cell receptor beta chain is a study of control samples from healthy donors and cancer patients. Trimming left V 0 bases short and J 0 bases short, with 3 bases between. The CDR3 has 13 residues. Germline CDR1 is SGHDN and CDR2 is FVKESK. The protocol was immunoSEQ multiplex PCR, while the TCRdb copy is restricted to in-frame clones and leaves out a portion. This table holds around 100,000 clones, under 95% found once. The sequence came from a woman aged 18 to 35 in good health. This rearrangement joins TRBV14 to TRBJ2-7; D gene ambiguous. What was sequenced was blood. The CDR3 is CASSQDTSYEQYF. DNA of the CDR3: TGTGCCAGCAGCCAAGACACCTCCTACGAGCAGTACTTC.